This T cell receptor (beta chain) is from a study of T cell responses to AZD1222 COVID-19 vaccine. This CDR3 is 14 amino acids long. Trimming took 2 bases from V and 5 from J; bases not matched to a gene: 5. The germline CDR1 and CDR2 sequences are MNHNS and SASEGT. Sequenced by immunoSEQ multiplex PCR; TCRdb stores in-frame clones only, minus some. The sample carries approximately 150,000 clones, approximately 90% recorded once. This receptor was obtained from an adult in good health. The chain joins TRBV6-1 to TRBJ1-2; 7 bases match TRBD1. Sequenced material: peripheral blood, taken on day 0 of AZD1222 vaccination. In DNA, the CDR3 is TGTGCCAGCAGTGAATCAGGGGGACCTTATGGCTACACCTTC. It translates to CASSESGGPYGYTF.